These T cell receptor beta chains were read from a single sample in a study of control samples from healthy donors and cancer patients. The protocol was immunoSEQ multiplex PCR, while the TCRdb copy is restricted to in-frame clones and leaves out a portion. The sample consists of over 200,000 clones, roughly 82% of them appearing once. The specimen sequenced was PBMCs. These receptors all come from an older woman with lung cancer. Both conserved end residues are part of each CDR3. A D gene is named only where the DNA matches it firmly. Where a row states a size, it is once, few, many or the class of an expanded clone; other rows omit it.

J	size	V	D	DNA	CDR3
TRBJ1-2	NA	TRBV2	NA	TGTGCCAGCAGTGATGAGTGGAACTATGGCTACACCTTC	CASSDEWNYGYTF
TRBJ2-1	NA	TRBV7-6	NA	TGTGCCAGCAGCACCACCAGCTATGAGCAGTTCTTC	CASSTTSYEQFF
TRBJ1-1	NA	TRBV27	NA	TGTGCCAGCAGTCCCCTAGGGACAATGAACACTGAAGCTTTCTTT	CASSPLGTMNTEAFF
TRBJ1-2	few	TRBV4-2	NA	TGTGCCAGCAGCCAAGTTGACTCCACCATCTATGGCTACACCTTC	CASSQVDSTIYGYTF
TRBJ2-3	NA	TRBV7-2	NA	TGTGCCAGCAGCTTAAAGGGTAGGGCTAACACAGATACGCAGTATTTT	CASSLKGRANTDTQYF
TRBJ2-5	few	TRBV2	NA	TGTGCCAGCAAACGGGAGCCAGACCAAGAGACCCAGTACTTC	CASKREPDQETQYF
TRBJ2-3	NA	TRBV6-5	TRBD2	TGTGCCAGCCGGGAGCGGGGGGGAGGAGATACGCAGTATTTT	CASRERGGGDTQYF
TRBJ1-2	NA	TRBV5-6	TRBD1	TGTGCCAGCAGACCCACAGGGGTGGGCTATGGCTACACCTTC	CASRPTGVGYGYTF
TRBJ1-3	NA	TRBV7-9	NA	TGTGCCAGCAGCCTAAATACAGGCCTCGTCTCTGGAAACACCATATATTTT	CASSLNTGLVSGNTIYF
TRBJ2-5	NA	TRBV5-5	NA	TGTGCCAGCAGCGATACTCCGTGGGAGACCCAGTACTTC	CASSDTPWETQYF
TRBJ2-7	NA	TRBV7-2	NA	TGTGCCAGCAGTCTTCTCTGGGCAGGGTTCTACGAGCAGTACTTC	CASSLLWAGFYEQYF
TRBJ2-5	NA	TRBV18	NA	TGTGCCAGCTCACCAGGTACACGTCAAGAGACCCAGTACTTC	CASSPGTRQETQYF
TRBJ2-7	NA	TRBV11-2	NA	TGTGCCAGCAGCCCTAGCTACGAGCAGTACTTC	CASSPSYEQYF
TRBJ2-7	NA	TRBV6-6	NA	TGTGCCAGCAGTTTTGCGACTCGTTCCTACGAGCAGTACTTC	CASSFATRSYEQYF
TRBJ1-1	NA	TRBV11-2	TRBD1	TGTGCCAGCAGCTTCACAGGGGCGTCGGAAGCTTTCTTT	CASSFTGASEAFF
TRBJ1-2	NA	TRBV6-1	NA	TGTGCCAGCAGTGAAAGGGAAATGCGCCTTTATGGCTACACCTTC	CASSEREMRLYGYTF
TRBJ2-7	NA	TRBV19	NA	TGTGCCAGTAGTCTTGCTTACGGGGCCTACGAGCAGTACTTC	CASSLAYGAYEQYF
TRBJ2-3	NA	TRBV4-1	TRBD2	TGCGCCAGCAGCCAAGAACAGACTAGCGGGAGGTCACCAACCAAAGATACGCAGTATTTT	CASSQEQTSGRSPTKDTQYF
TRBJ1-5	NA	TRBV18	NA	TGTGCCAGCTCACCACGAAGTGCGGGCAATCAGCCCCAGCATTTT	CASSPRSAGNQPQHF
TRBJ2-3	NA	TRBV19	NA	TGTGCCAGTAGTCCAGGCGGGACCTACACAGATACGCAGTATTTT	CASSPGGTYTDTQYF
TRBJ1-1	NA	TRBV7-9	NA	TGTGCCAGCAGCGTTTCAGGGAAAACTGAAGCTTTCTTT	CASSVSGKTEAFF
TRBJ1-2	once	TRBV9	NA	TGTGCCAGCAGCGTAGTCGACAGACCTCAAGGCTCCTATGGCTACACCTTC	CASSVVDRPQGSYGYTF
TRBJ2-6	NA	TRBV28	NA	TGTGCCAGCAGTCCGCCTCGGGGGTCTGGGGCCAACGTCCTGACTTTC	CASSPPRGSGANVLTF
TRBJ2-5	NA	TRBV4-2	TRBD2	TGTGCCAGCAGCCAAGAGACTAGCGGGAGTGGGGAGACCCAGTACTTC	CASSQETSGSGETQYF
TRBJ1-1	NA	TRBV27	NA	TGTGCCAGCAGTCTCCAGGGGCGTCACACTGAAGCTTTCTTT	CASSLQGRHTEAFF
TRBJ2-1	NA	TRBV5-1	NA	TGCGCCAGCAGCGGGACGGGACTCCACAATGAGCAGTTCTTC	CASSGTGLHNEQFF
TRBJ1-1	NA	TRBV7-9	NA	TGTGCCAGCAGCCAAAGGACAGTTGAAGCTTTCTTT	CASSQRTVEAFF
TRBJ2-5	NA	TRBV4-2	NA	TGTGCCAGCAGCCAAAGAGGGGAGTCGGAGACCCAGTACTTC	CASSQRGESETQYF
TRBJ1-2	NA	TRBV5-4	NA	TGTGCCAGCAGCTTGGCGTCGGTTTATGGCTACACCTTC	CASSLASVYGYTF
TRBJ1-1	NA	TRBV5-1	NA	TGCGCCAGCAGCTTAGACCGCATGAACACTGAAGCTTTCTTT	CASSLDRMNTEAFF
TRBJ2-1	NA	TRBV3-1/TRBV3-2	NA	TGTGCCAGCAGCCAAGTTCTCGGCTTATCCACCAATGAGCAGTTCTTC	CASSQVLGLSTNEQFF
TRBJ1-1	few	TRBV3-1/TRBV3-2	NA	TGTGCCAGCAGCCAAGATGGGTCAAGGAGTGAAGCTTTCTTT	CASSQDGSRSEAFF
TRBJ2-7	few	TRBV28	NA	TGTGCCAGCAGTTGGCAGGGGCTAGGGGTTTACGAGCAGTACTTC	CASSWQGLGVYEQYF
TRBJ2-3	NA	TRBV3-1/TRBV3-2	TRBD2	TGTGCCAGCAGTATAGAGGGAGGGCTTACAGATACGCAGTATTTT	CASSIEGGLTDTQYF
TRBJ1-3	NA	TRBV19	TRBD1	TGTGCCAGTAGTGCTTCGGACAGGGCCTCTACCCATTTT	CASSASDRASTHF
TRBJ2-7	NA	TRBV18	TRBD1	TGTGCCAGCTCGGACCGGGACAGGGGGTCCGAGCAGTACTTC	CASSDRDRGSEQYF
TRBJ1-5	NA	TRBV12-3/TRBV12-4	NA	TGTGCCAGCAGTTTCGGGGGTGTGGAGCCCCAGCATTTT	CASSFGGVEPQHF
TRBJ2-1	NA	TRBV5-1	NA	TGCGCCAGCAGCTTACCCTACAATGAGCAGTTCTTC	CASSLPYNEQFF
TRBJ1-1	NA	TRBV11-2	NA	TGTGCCAGCAGCTTAGGTGTGATGAACACTGAAGCTTTCTTT	CASSLGVMNTEAFF
TRBJ2-1	NA	TRBV5-1	TRBD2	TGCGCCAGCGCCCCCCCTAGCGGAAACAATGAGCAGTTCTTC	CASAPPSGNNEQFF
TRBJ1-2	NA	TRBV7-3	TRBD1	TGTGCCAGCAGCCCCATCCCCGCGGGACAGGGGGCCGGGTGGTATGGCTACACCTTC	CASSPIPAGQGAGWYGYTF
TRBJ2-1	NA	TRBV7-6	TRBD2	TGTGCCAGCAGCGTAGGGACTAGCGGGGCTAATGAGCAGTTCTTC	CASSVGTSGANEQFF
TRBJ1-1	NA	TRBV7-9	NA	TGTGCCAGCAGCTTAGGGGCGGGCGGCGACGAAGCTTTCTTT	CASSLGAGGDEAFF
TRBJ2-5	NA	TRBV7-3	NA	TGTGCCAGCAGCCCCGGGGTGACTAGTTACGAGACCCAGTACTTC	CASSPGVTSYETQYF
TRBJ1-3	NA	TRBV5-1	NA	TGCGCCAGCAGCTTGGCCGGGACACTGGGAAACACCATATATTTT	CASSLAGTLGNTIYF
TRBJ2-5	once	TRBV30	NA	TGTGCCTGGCGTGGCACCAAAGAGACCCAGTACTTC	CAWRGTKETQYF
TRBJ2-1	NA	TRBV19	NA	TGTGCCAGTAGTAGAAGTCCAGGGTACAATGAGCAGTTCTTC	CASSRSPGYNEQFF
TRBJ1-1	NA	TRBV6-5	NA	TGTGCCAGCAGCCGATCTGGGGGCGCTGAAGCTTTCTTT	CASSRSGGAEAFF
TRBJ1-5	few	TRBV18	NA	TGTGCCAGCTCACCCCGGGTCGGCCCTTATTGGCCCCAGCATTTT	CASSPRVGPYWPQHF
TRBJ2-5	NA	TRBV2	TRBD2	TGTGCCAGCAGTTCCTACGGGGGGGATGGGGAGACCCAGTACTTC	CASSSYGGDGETQYF
TRBJ1-2	NA	TRBV6-5	NA	TGTGCCAGCCGCCCCCGGGGTACTCCCCATGGCTACACCTTC	CASRPRGTPHGYTF
TRBJ2-7	NA	TRBV5-1	TRBD2	TGCGCCAGCAGCTTGGAACTAGCGAGCTACGAGCAGTACTTC	CASSLELASYEQYF
TRBJ2-7	NA	TRBV9	NA	TGTGCCAGTTCTCTTAGCGACGGGGACGAGCAGTACTTC	CASSLSDGDEQYF
TRBJ1-1	NA	TRBV2	NA	TGTGCCAGCACCGTGGGGACTGAAGCTTTCTTT	CASTVGTEAFF
TRBJ2-5	few	TRBV5-5	NA	TGTGCCAGCAGCTTACTAAGGCCGGGAGAGATCCGGGAGACCCAGTACTTC	CASSLLRPGEIRETQYF
TRBJ1-1	once	TRBV6-6	TRBD1	TGTGCCAGCAGTCCCCGTTGGACAGGGGGAGCTTTCTTT	CASSPRWTGGAFF
TRBJ1-3	NA	TRBV3-1/TRBV3-2	NA	TGTGCCAGCAGCTGGCTTTTAAGGGACTCTGGAAACACCATATATTTT	CASSWLLRDSGNTIYF
TRBJ1-5	once	TRBV27	NA	TGTGCCAGCAGTTTATCGAGCGGAGTTAGCAATCAGCCCCAGCATTTT	CASSLSSGVSNQPQHF
TRBJ2-3	NA	TRBV11-3	TRBD2	TGTGCCAGCAGCCCTAGCGGGGGGAAAGGGGATACGCAGTATTTT	CASSPSGGKGDTQYF